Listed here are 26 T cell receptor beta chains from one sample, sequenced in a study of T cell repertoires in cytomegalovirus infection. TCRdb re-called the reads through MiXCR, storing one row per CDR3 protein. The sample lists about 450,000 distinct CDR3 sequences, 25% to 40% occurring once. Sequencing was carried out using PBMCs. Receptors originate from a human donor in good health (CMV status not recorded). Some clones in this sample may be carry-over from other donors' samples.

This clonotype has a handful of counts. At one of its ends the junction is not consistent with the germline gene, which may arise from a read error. The CDR3 region has the DNA TGTGCCAGCAGCCTAGCTCCTAGCGGGTGGGAGATGCAAGAGACCCAGTACTTC. It translates to CASSLAPSGWEMQETQYF. V is TRBV7-9 and J is TRBJ2-5, with 8 bases that match TRBD2. CDR1 and CDR2 from the germline V gene are SEHNR and FQNEAQ (reference sequence). The CDR3 length is 18 residues.

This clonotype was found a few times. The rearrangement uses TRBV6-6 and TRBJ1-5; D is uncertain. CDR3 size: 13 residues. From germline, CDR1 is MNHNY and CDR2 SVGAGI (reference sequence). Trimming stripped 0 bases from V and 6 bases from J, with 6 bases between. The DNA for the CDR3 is TGTGCCAGCAGTTACTCGATTTTTCAGCCCCAGCATTTT. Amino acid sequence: CASSYSIFQPQHF.

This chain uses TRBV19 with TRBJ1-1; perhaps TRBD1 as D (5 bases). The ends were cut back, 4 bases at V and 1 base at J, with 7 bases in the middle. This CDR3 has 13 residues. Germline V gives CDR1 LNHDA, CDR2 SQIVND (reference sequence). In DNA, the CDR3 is TGTGCCAGTAGTAACCAGGGGAACACTGAAGCTTTCTTT. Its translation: CASSNQGNTEAFF. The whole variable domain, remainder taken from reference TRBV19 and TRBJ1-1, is DGGITQSPKYLFRKEGQNVTLSCEQNLNHDAMYWYRQDPGQGLRLIYYSQIVNDFQKGDIAEGYSVSREKKESFPLTVTSAQKNPTAFYLCASSNQGNTEAFFGQGTRLTVV.

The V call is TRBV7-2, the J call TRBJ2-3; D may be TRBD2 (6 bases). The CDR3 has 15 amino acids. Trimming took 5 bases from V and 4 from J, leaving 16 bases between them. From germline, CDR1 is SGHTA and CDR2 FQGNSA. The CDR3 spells CASSPVGLAADTQYF. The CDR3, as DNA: TGTGCCAGCAGCCCCGTGGGACTCGCAGCAGATACGCAGTATTTT.

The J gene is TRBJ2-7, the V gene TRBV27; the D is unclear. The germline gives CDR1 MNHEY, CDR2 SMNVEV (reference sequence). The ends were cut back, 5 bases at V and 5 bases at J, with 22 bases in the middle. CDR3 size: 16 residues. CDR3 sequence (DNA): TGTGCCAGCAGTCCCCCCAACCTTGAAGGGATCGACGAGCAGTACTTC. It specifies CASSPPNLEGIDEQYF.

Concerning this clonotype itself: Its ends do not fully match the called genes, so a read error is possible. CDR3 in amino acids: CVSSQERARDTLYF. DNA of the CDR3: TGCGTCAGCAGCCAAGAACGGGCTCGCGATACCCTATATTTT. The chain is built from TRBV4-1 and TRBJ1-3; the D is unclear. Germline V gives CDR1 MGHRA, CDR2 YSYEKL. The CDR3 consists of 14 residues.

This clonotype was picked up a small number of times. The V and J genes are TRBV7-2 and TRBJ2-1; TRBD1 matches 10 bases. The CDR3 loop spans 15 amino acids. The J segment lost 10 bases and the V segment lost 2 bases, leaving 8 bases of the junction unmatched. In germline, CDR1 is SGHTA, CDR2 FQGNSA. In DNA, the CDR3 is TGTGCCAGCAGCTTATGGGACAGGGGTGTTGACGAGCAGTTCTTC. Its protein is CASSLWDRGVDEQFF.

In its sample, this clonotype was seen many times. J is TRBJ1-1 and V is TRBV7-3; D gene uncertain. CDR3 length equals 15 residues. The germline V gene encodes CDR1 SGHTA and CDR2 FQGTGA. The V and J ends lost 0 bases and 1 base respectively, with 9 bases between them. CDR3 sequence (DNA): TGTGCCAGCAGCTTAACGTTCGGCCCGAACACTGAAGCTTTCTTT. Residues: CASSLTFGPNTEAFF.

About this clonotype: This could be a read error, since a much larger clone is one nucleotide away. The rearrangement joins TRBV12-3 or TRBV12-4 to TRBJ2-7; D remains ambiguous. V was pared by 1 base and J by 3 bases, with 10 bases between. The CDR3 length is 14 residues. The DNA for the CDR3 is TGTGCCAGCAGTTTAGATCATCCGGGCTACGAGCAGTACTTC. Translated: CASSLDHPGYEQYF.

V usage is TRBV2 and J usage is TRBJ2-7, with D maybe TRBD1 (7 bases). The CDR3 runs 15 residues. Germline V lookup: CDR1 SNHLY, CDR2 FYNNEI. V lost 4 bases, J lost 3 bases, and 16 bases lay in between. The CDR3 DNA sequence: TGTGCCAGCAGTGGCGGAGGGACAGATATCTACGAGCAGTACTTC. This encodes CASSGGGTDIYEQYF.

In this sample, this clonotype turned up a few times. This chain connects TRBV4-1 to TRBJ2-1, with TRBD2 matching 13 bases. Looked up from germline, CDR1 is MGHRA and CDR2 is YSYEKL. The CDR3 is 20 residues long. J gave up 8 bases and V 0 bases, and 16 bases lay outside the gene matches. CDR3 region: CASSQDSGLAGAPWGDEQFF. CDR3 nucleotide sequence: TGCGCCAGCAGCCAAGATTCCGGACTAGCGGGGGCGCCCTGGGGGGATGAGCAGTTCTTC.

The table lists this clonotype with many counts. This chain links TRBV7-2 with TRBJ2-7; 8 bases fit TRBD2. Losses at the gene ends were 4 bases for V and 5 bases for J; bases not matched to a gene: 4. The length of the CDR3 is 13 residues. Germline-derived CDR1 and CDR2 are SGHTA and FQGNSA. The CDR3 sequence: CASSSRLAHEQYF. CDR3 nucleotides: TGTGCCAGCAGCTCCCGACTAGCGCACGAGCAGTACTTC. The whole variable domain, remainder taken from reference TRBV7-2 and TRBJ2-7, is GAGVSQSPSNKVTEKGKDVELRCDPISGHTALYWYRQSLGQGLEFLIYFQGNSAPDKSGLPSDRFSAERTGGSVSTLTIQRTQQEDSAVYLCASSSRLAHEQYFGPGTRLTVT.

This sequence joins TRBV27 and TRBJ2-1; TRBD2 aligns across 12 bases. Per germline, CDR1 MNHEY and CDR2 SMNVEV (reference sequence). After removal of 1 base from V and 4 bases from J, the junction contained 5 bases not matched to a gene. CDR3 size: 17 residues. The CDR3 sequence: CASSLFLAGGRYNEQFF. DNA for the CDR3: TGTGCCAGCAGTTTATTTCTAGCGGGGGGGAGATACAATGAGCAGTTCTTC.

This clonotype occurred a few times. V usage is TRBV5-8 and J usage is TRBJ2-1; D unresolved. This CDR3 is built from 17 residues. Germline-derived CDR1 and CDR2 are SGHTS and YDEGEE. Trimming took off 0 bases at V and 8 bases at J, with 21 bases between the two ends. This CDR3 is CASSLARDWYSPDEQFF. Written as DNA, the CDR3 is TGTGCCAGCAGCTTGGCCCGAGACTGGTACTCGCCCGATGAGCAGTTCTTC.

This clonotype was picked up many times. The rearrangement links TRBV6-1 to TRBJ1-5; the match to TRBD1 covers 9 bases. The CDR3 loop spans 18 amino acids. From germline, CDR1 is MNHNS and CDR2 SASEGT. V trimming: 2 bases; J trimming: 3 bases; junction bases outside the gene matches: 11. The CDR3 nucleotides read TGTGCCAGCAGTGAATTCGTGGACAGGGGAATTTACAATCAGCCCCAGCATTTT. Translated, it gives CASSEFVDRGIYNQPQHF.

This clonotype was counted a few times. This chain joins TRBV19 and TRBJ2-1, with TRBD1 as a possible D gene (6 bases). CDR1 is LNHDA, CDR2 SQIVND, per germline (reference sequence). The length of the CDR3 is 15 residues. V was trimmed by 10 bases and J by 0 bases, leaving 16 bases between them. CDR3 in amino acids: CATKNKGGSYNEQFF. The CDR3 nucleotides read TGTGCCACAAAAAATAAAGGGGGCTCCTACAATGAGCAGTTCTTC. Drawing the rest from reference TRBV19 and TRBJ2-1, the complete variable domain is DGGITQSPKYLFRKEGQNVTLSCEQNLNHDAMYWYRQDPGQGLRLIYYSQIVNDFQKGDIAEGYSVSREKKESFPLTVTSAQKNPTAFYLCATKNKGGSYNEQFFGPGTRLTVL.

CDR3 region: CASSSVGTLGTSGPLGNEQFF. CDR3 nucleotide sequence: TGTGCCAGCAGTTCAGTAGGGACCCTCGGGACTAGCGGGCCTTTAGGCAATGAGCAGTTCTTC. The chain has TRBV12-3 or TRBV12-4 and TRBJ2-1; 12 positions agree with TRBD2. V shed 4 bases, J shed 6 bases, and the junction held 22 bases outside the gene matches. The CDR3 is 21 amino acids.

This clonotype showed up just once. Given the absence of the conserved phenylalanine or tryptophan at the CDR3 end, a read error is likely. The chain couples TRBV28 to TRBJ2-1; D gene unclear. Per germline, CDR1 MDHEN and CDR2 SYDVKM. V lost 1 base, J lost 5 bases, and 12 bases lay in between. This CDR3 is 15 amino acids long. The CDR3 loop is CASSLYLLKDNEQFL. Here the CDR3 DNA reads TGTGCCAGCAGTTTATATCTCTTGAAAGACAATGAGCAGTTCTTA.

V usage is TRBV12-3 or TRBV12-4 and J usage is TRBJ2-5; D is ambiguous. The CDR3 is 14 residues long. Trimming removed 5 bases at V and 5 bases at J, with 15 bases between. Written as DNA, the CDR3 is TGTGCCAGCAGTGAGCGTCCCCCCCGGGAGACCCAGTACTTC. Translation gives CASSERPPRETQYF.

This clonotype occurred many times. The CDR3 region is CASSPRESDYEQYF. In DNA form, the CDR3 reads TGTGCCAGCAGTCCTAGGGAATCAGACTACGAGCAGTACTTC. The chain joins TRBV7-8 to TRBJ2-7; D is ambiguous. Deletions cut 6 bases from V and 3 bases from J, with 15 bases between. The germline CDR1 and CDR2 sequences are SGHVS and FQNEAQ. The CDR3 length is 14 residues.

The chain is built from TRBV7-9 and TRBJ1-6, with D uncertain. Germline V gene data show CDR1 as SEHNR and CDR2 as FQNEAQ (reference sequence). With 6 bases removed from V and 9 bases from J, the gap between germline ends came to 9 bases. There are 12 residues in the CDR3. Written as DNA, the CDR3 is TGTGCCAGCAGTACCGAGACTTCACCCCTCCACTTT. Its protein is CASSTETSPLHF.

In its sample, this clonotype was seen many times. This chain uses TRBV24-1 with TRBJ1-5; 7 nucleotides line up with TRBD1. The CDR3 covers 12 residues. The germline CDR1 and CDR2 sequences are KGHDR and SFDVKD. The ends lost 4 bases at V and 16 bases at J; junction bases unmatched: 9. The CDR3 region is CATSDKQGYEHF. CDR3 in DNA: TGTGCCACCAGTGACAAACAGGGGTACGAACATTTT.

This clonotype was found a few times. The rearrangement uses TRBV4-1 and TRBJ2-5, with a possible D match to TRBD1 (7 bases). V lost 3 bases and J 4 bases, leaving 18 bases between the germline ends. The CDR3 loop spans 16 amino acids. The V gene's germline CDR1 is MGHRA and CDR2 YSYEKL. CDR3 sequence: CASSHRTGEAIETQYF. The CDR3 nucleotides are TGCGCCAGCAGCCATCGCACAGGGGAGGCAATAGAGACCCAGTACTTC.

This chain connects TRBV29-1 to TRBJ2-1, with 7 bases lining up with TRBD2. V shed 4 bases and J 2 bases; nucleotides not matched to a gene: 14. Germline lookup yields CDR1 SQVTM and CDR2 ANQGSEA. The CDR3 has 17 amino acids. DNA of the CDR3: TGCAGCGTTGTGCCTTCAATCCTAGCGGATACCTACAATGAGCAGTTCTTC. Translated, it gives CSVVPSILADTYNEQFF.

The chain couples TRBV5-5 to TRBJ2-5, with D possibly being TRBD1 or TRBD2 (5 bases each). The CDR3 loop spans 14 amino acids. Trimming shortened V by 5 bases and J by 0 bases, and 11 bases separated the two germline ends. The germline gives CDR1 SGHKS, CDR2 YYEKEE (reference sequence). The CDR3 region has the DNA TGTGCCAGCAGAGGGGTGGGGGACCAAGAGACCCAGTACTTC. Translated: CASRGVGDQETQYF. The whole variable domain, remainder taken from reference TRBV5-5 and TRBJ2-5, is DAGVTQSPTHLIKTRGQQVTLRCSPISGHKSVSWYQQVLGQGPQFIFQYYEKEERGRGNFPDRFSARQFPNYSSELNVNALLLGDSALYLCASRGVGDQETQYFGPGTRLLVL.

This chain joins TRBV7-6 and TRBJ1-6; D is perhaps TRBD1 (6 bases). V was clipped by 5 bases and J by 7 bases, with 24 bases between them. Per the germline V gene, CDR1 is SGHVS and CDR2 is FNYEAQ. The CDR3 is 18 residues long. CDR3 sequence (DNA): TGTGCCAGCAGCGCCACCCCCGGACAGCTTGGCGGGAATTCACCCCTCCACTTT. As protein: CASSATPGQLGGNSPLHF.